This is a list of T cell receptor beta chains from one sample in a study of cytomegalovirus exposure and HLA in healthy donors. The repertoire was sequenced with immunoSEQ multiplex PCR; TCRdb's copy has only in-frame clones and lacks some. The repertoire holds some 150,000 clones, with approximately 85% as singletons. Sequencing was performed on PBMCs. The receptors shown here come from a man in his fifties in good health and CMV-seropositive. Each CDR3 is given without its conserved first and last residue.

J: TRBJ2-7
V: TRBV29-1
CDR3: SVDTETYEQY

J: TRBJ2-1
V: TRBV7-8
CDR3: ASSLAPLLSGSYNEQF

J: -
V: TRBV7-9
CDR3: ASSLAGLDVVEQY

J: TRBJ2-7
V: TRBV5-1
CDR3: ASSLGGPYEQY

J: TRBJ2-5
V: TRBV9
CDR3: ASSVGLEREETQY

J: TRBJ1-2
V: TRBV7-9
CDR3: SSSFSGGERYGYT

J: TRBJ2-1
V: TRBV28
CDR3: ASSHTPRGTGYEQF

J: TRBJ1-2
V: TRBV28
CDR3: ASSLPPPRDYGYT

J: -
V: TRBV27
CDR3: ASIGVGVAGIYEQY

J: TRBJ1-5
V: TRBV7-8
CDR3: ASSQSRREGQPQH

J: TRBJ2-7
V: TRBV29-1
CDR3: SVRRAGGSYEQY

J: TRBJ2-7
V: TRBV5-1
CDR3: ASSYDSSSSYEQY

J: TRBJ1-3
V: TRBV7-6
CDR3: ASRAGVSGNTIY

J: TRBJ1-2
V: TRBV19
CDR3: ASSISRLNYGYT

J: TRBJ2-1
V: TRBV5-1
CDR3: ASSLVVGGIYNEQF

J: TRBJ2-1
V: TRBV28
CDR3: ASSSGRRQF

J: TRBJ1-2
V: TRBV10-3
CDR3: AISESADYGYT

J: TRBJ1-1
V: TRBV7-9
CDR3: ASSNKAGGLSMNTEAF

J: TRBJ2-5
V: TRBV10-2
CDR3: ASSVLAGGETQY

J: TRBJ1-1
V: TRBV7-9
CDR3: ASSPPRQGNTEAF

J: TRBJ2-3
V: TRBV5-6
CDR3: ASSSRDRGTDTQY

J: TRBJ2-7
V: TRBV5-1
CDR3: ASSLGTGTGVYEQY

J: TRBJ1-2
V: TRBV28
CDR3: ASRVLEDNYGYT

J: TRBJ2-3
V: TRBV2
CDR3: ASSYDSDTQY

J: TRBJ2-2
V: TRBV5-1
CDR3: ASRPGLMNTGELF

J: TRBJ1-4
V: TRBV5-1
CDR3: ASSGGTTTNEKLF

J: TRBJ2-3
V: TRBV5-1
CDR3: ASSFEGSTDTQY

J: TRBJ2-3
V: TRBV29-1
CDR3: SVAWGQGGPDTQY

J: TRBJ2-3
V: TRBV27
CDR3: ATWSPGQPNGDTQY

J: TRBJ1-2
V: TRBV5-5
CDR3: ASSLSPGTANYGYT

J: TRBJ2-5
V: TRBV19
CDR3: ASSIGQRGETQY

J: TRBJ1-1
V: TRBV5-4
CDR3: ASSFNRDTEAF

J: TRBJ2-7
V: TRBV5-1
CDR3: ASSTSTGFGEQY

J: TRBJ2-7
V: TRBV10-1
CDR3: ASSESPASSGQY

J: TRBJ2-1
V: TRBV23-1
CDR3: ASSPGDEQF

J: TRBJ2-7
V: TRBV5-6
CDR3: ASSFGQWGSYEQY

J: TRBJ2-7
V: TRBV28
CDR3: ASRGDTDEQY

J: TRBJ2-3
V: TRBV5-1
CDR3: ASSMGQSTDTQY

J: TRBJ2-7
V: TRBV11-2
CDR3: ASSLERYSYEQY

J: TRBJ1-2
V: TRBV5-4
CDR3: ASSLAGIGGYT

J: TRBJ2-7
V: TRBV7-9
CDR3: SSSFLSGQGGYEQY

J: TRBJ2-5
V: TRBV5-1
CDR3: ASSVGLDLSGETQY

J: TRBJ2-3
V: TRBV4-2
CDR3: ASSPRSGAESTDTQY

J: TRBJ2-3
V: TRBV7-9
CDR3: SSSLPLAGGTDTQY

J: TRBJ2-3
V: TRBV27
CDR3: ASRAAVSDTQY

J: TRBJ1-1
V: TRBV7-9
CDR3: SSSWTVNTEAF

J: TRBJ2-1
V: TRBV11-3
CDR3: ASSLGGVLSYNEQF

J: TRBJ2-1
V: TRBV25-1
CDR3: ASSLGDRLRNEQF

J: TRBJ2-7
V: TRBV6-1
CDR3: ASRRDRGYEQY

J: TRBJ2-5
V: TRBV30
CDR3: AWSDTSGRARETQY

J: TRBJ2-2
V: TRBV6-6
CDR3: ASSRQGTGELF

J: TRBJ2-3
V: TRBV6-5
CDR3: ASSYDSRDTQY

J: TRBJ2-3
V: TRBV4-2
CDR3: ASSQAGGGRGTDTQY